This TCR beta chain was sequenced for a study of blood T cell repertoires in COVID-19. The assay was immunoSEQ multiplex PCR, and TCRdb's table has in-frame clones only and misses some. The table shows around 260,000 clones, with 87% occurring only once. Germline values: CDR1 GTSNPN, CDR2 SVGIG (reference sequence). This CDR3 has 15 amino acids. Trimming cost V 0 bases and J 5 bases; bases outside gene matches: 7. The source of this sequence is a woman between 35 and 50 years old who had recovered from COVID-19. This sequence joins TRBV30 and TRBJ2-5; 9 bases agree with TRBD2. Sample: peripheral blood. Written as DNA, the CDR3 is TGTGCCTGGAGTGTAGGGGCGAGCGGGGGGGAGACCCAGTACTTC. This encodes CAWSVGASGGETQYF.